This T cell receptor beta chain stems from a study of T cell responses to AZD1222 COVID-19 vaccine. The CDR3 extends over 13 amino acids. Germline CDR1 SGHVS, CDR2 FQNEAQ. The V end lost 1 base, the J end lost 5 bases, and 6 bases lay between the germline ends. Repertoires were generated with immunoSEQ multiplex PCR, while TCRdb's copy carries only in-frame clones and drops some. The sample lists 130,000 to 150,000 clones, about 93% occurring once. The receptor was isolated from an adult in good health. V is TRBV7-8 and J is TRBJ1-3, with a tentative D call TRBD1 (5 bases). The sequenced sample was peripheral blood, obtained on day 0 of AZD1222 vaccination. CDR3 nucleotide sequence: TGTGCCAGCAGCTTAGGACAGAGAAACACCATATATTTT. Translated, it gives CASSLGQRNTIYF.